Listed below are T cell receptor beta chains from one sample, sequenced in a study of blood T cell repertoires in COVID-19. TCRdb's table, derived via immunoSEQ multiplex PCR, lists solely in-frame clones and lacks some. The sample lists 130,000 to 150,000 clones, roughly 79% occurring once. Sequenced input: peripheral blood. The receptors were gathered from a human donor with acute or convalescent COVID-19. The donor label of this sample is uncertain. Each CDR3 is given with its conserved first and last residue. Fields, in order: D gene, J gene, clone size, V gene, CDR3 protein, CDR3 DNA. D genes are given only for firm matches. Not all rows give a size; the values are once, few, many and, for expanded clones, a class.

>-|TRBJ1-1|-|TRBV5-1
CASSTSGAVATEAFF
TGCGCCAGCAGCACCTCGGGTGCGGTGGCCACTGAAGCTTTCTTT
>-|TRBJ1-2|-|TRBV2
CASSEEGLYGYTF
TGTGCCAGCAGTGAAGAGGGACTCTATGGCTACACCTTC
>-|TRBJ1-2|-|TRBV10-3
CAITLSTGYGYTF
TGTGCCATCACCTTATCCACTGGCTATGGCTACACCTTC
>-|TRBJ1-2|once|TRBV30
CAWSVRNYGYTF
TGTGCCTGGAGTGTCAGGAACTATGGCTACACCTTC
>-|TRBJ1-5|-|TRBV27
CASSSSRREQPQHF
TGTGCCAGCAGTTCCTCCCGGCGGGAACAGCCCCAGCATTTT
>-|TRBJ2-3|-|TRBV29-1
CSALPSTDTQYF
TGCAGCGCCCTCCCTAGCACAGATACGCAGTATTTT
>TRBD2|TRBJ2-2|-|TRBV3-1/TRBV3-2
CASSPGVAGGQKRELFF
TGTGCCAGCAGCCCAGGGGTAGCGGGGGGCCAAAAGAGGGAGCTGTTTTTT
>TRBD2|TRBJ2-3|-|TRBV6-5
CASSYPGRPDTQYF
TGTGCCAGCAGTTACCCCGGGAGGCCAGATACGCAGTATTTT
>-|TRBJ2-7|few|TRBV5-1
CASSLLGGGTYEQYF
TGCGCCAGCAGCTTGTTGGGGGGAGGCACCTACGAGCAGTACTTC
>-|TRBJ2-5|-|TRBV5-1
CASSFLPGSGQETQYF
TGCGCCAGCAGCTTTTTGCCAGGGTCAGGACAAGAGACCCAGTACTTC
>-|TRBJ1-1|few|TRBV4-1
CASSSQPGGGTEAFF
TGCGCCAGCAGCTCCCAACCGGGTGGAGGCACTGAAGCTTTCTTT
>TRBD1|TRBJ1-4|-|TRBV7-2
CASSLLNTGTGGEKLFF
TGTGCCAGCAGCTTACTTAATACTGGGACAGGGGGAGAAAAACTGTTTTTT
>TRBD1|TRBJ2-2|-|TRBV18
CASSPLRTGDTGELFF
TGTGCCAGCTCACCACTTAGGACAGGGGACACCGGGGAGCTGTTTTTT
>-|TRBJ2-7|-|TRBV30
CAWNSGAISYEQYF
TGTGCCTGGAATAGCGGCGCTATCTCCTACGAGCAGTACTTC
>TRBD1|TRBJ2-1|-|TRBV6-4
CASSDSDRVLGEQFF
TGTGCCAGCAGTGACTCGGACAGGGTCTTAGGTGAGCAGTTCTTC
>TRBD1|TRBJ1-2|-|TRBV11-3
CASSLDETGDGYTF
TGTGCCAGCAGCTTAGATGAGACAGGGGACGGCTACACCTTC
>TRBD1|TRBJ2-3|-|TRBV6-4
CASSRQGGTDTQYF
TGTGCCAGCAGTCGACAGGGGGGCACAGATACGCAGTATTTT
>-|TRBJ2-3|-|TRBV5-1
CASSLETSSQYF
TGCGCCAGCAGCTTGGAAACTAGCTCGCAGTATTTT
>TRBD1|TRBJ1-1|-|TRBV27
CASSPIGTAIEAFF
TGTGCCAGCAGTCCAATCGGGACAGCTATTGAAGCTTTCTTT
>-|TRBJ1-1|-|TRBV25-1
CASLHVSEAFF
TGTGCCAGCCTCCATGTGAGTGAAGCTTTCTTT
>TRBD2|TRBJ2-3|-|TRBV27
CASSFRASGSDTQYF
TGTGCCAGCAGTTTCAGGGCTAGCGGGTCAGATACGCAGTATTTT
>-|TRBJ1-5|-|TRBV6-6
CATFNSYSNQPQHF
TGTGCCACCTTTAACAGTTATAGCAATCAGCCCCAGCATTTT
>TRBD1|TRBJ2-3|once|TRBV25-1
CASSPGQGAFGTDTQYF
TGTGCCAGCAGTCCGGGACAGGGGGCTTTTGGCACAGATACGCAGTATTTT
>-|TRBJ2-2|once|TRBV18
CASSMRPGELFF
TGTGCCAGCTCAATGAGGCCCGGGGAGCTGTTTTTT